The clone carrying this TCR beta chain was counted between two and nine times. Next came a second PCR, run for about 7 to 11 cycles, which used a sample-barcoded 5' primer along with a J-beta primer mix. Each cDNA molecule received a tag from a template-switch adaptor that had 12 random nucleotides. Using its own MiXCR run on the 5' RACE reads, TCRdb lists one record per CDR3 protein. The table shows fewer than 1,200,000 distinct CDR3 sequences, with roughly 24% occurring only once. These data come from a study of blood T cells in healthy people across ages. Germline V gene lookup returns CDR1 SGHRS and CDR2 YFSETQ. The J segment lost 0 bases and the V segment lost 5 bases, leaving 10 bases of the junction unmatched. This CDR3 spans 19 amino acids. In addition, the sample was reused for a study of T cells of mothers and their children.

Sequenced material: blood. V is TRBV5-1 and J is TRBJ1-6; 11 nucleotides agree with TRBD1. This receptor was identified in a girl aged 2 to 9 in good health. DNA for the CDR3: TGCGCCAGCAGGATCGGACAGGGGGCCGCGAGCTCCTATAATTCACCCCTCCACTTT. This codes for CASRIGQGAASSYNSPLHF.